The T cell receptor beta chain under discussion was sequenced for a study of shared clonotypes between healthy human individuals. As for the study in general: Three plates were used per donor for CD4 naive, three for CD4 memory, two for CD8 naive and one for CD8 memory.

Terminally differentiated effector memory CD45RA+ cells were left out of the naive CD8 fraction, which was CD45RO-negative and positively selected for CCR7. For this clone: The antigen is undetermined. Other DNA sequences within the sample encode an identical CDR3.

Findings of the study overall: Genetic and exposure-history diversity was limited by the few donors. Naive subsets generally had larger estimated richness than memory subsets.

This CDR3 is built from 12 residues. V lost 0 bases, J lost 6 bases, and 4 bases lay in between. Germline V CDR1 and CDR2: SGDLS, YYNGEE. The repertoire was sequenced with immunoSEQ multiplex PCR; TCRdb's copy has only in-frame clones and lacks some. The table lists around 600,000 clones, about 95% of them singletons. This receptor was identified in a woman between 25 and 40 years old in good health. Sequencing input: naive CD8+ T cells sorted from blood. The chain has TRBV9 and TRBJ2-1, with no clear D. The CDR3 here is CASSVVRNEQFF. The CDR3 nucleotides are TGTGCCAGCAGCGTAGTCCGCAATGAGCAGTTCTTC.